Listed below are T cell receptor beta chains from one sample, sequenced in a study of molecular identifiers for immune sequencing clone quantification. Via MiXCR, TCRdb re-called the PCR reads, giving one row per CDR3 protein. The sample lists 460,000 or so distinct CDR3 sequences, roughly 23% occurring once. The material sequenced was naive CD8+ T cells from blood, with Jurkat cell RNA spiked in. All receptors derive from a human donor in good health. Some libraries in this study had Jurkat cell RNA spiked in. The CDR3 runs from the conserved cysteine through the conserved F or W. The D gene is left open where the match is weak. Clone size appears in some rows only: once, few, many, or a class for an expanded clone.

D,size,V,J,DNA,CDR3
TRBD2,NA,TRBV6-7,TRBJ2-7,TGTGCCAGCAGTTACTCGCTAGCGGGGGGCCTATACGAGCAGTACTTC,CASSYSLAGGLYEQYF
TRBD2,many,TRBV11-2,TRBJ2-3,TGTGCCAGCAGCTCCACCCGACTAGCGGGGGATGCAGATACGCAGTATTTT,CASSSTRLAGDADTQYF
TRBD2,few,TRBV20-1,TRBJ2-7,TGCAGTGCCAAGCCTTGGGTAGCGGGAGGTAACTACGAGCAGTACTTC,CSAKPWVAGGNYEQYF
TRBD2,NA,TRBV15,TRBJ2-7,TGTGCCACCAGCAGAGTTGGCGGGGGGGCGATACACGAGCAGTACTTC,CATSRVGGGAIHEQYF
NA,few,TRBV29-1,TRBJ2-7,TGCAGCGGTCACCTCAGTTCCTACGAGCAGTACTTC,CSGHLSSYEQYF
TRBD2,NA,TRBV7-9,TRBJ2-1,TGTGCCAGCAGCTTGAGCGGGGGGACCTACAATGAGCAGTTCTTC,CASSLSGGTYNEQFF
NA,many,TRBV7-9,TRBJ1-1,TGTGCCAGCAGCTCGCCGGGACAACCACCGACTGAAGCTTTCTTT,CASSSPGQPPTEAFF
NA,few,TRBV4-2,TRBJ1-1,TGTGCCAGCAGCCAAGCCGGCGAAGCTTTCTTT,CASSQAGEAFF
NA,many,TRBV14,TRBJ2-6,TGTGCCAGCAGCCAGTCGAGCATCTCTGGGGCCAACGTCCTGACTTTC,CASSQSSISGANVLTF
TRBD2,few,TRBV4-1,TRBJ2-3,TGCGCCAGCAGCCAAGTGCGATTAAGCGGGACTAGCACAGATACGCAGTATTTT,CASSQVRLSGTSTDTQYF
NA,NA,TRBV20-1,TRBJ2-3,TGCAGGGGCAGGGACAACACAGATACGCGGTATTTT,CRGRDNTDTRYF
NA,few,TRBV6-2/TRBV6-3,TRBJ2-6,TGTGCCAGCAGTTACTTGGTCGAATCTGGGGCCAACGTCCTGACTTTC,CASSYLVESGANVLTF
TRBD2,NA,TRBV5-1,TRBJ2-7,TGCGCCAGCAGTGATGGACTAGCGGGGGGGACTTCCTACGAGCAGTACTTC,CASSDGLAGGTSYEQYF
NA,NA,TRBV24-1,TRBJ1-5,TGTGCCACCGGTAACTATCAGCCCCAGCATTTT,CATGNYQPQHF
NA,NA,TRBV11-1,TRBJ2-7,TGTGCCAGCAGCTTAGATGGGTATGCCTCCTACGAGCAGTACTTC,CASSLDGYASYEQYF
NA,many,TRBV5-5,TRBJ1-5,TGTGCCAGCAGCCCGCTCAGGGGCGCGACCCAGCATTTT,CASSPLRGATQHF
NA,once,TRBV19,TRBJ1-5,TGTGCCAGTAGTATCCTGGGTGGAGGGGGACCCCAGCATTTT,CASSILGGGGPQHF
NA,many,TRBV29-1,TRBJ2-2,TGCAGCGTCTCCCCCGGGGAAGGCACCGGGGAGCTGTTTTTT,CSVSPGEGTGELFF
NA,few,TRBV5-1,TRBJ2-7,TGCGCCAGCAGCTTGGGTTTCGGGGCCCCGTCGAAGGAGCAGTACTTC,CASSLGFGAPSKEQYF
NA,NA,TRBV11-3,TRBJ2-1,TGTGCCAGCAGCCCGCCGGGAGTTCACAATGAGCAGTTCTTC,CASSPPGVHNEQFF
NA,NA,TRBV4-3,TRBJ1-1,TGCGCCAGCAGCCAAGATCATGGGGTTGACACTGAAGCTTTCTTT,CASSQDHGVDTEAFF
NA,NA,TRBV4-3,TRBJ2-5,TGCGCCAGCAGCCAAGATTGGACTAATCCGGAGACCCAGTACTTC,CASSQDWTNPETQYF
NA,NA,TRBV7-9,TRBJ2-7,TGTGCCAGCAGCTTCGGCAGGGGTGGTTTTGAGCAGTACTTC,CASSFGRGGFEQYF
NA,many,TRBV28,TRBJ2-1,TGTGCCAGCAGTTTACTAGACCACAATGAGCAGTTCTTC,CASSLLDHNEQFF
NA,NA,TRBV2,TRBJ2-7,TGTGCCAGCGCAGACAGAAACTCCTACGAGCAGTACTTC,CASADRNSYEQYF
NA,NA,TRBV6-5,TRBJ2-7,TGTGCCAGCAGTTATGAACCAGGTAGTACCTACGAGCAGCACTTC,CASSYEPGSTYEQHF
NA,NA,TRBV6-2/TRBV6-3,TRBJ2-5,TGTGCCAGCAGCCCTCTGGGAGGCCCCCAAGAGACCCAGTACTTC,CASSPLGGPQETQYF
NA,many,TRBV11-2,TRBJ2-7,TGTGCCAGCAGCCCCGAGGTCGGGGCCTCTTTATGGGAGCAGTACTTC,CASSPEVGASLWEQYF
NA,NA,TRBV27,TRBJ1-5,TGTGCCAGCAGCCTATTGGGGGTAGGGCAGCCCCAGCATTTT,CASSLLGVGQPQHF
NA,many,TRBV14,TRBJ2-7,TGTGCCAGCAGACCCGACGGCTCCTACGAGCAGTACTTC,CASRPDGSYEQYF
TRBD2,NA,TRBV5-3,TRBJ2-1,TGTGCCAGCAGGTTGCGGGGGGAGGGCTACAATGAGCGGTTCTTC,CASRLRGEGYNERFF
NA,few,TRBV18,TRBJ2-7,TGTGCCAGCTCACCACCGATGGGAATCGCCTACGAGCAGTACTTC,CASSPPMGIAYEQYF
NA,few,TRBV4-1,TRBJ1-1,TGCGCCAGCAGCGCAATAGGCAGGAACACTGAAGCTTTCTTT,CASSAIGRNTEAFF
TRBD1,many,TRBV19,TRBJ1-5,TGTGCCAGCAGCACAGGGGTTCAGCCCCAGCATTTT,CASSTGVQPQHF
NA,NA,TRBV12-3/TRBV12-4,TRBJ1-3,TGTGCCAGCAGTTTTGTGGGGCTCGGAAACACCATATATTTT,CASSFVGLGNTIYF
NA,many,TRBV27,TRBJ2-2,TGTGCCAGCAGTCCTCAACGCGTGCGGGAAACCGGGGAGCTGTTTTTT,CASSPQRVRETGELFF
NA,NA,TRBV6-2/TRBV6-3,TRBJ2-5,TGTGCCAGCAGTTACGGGGGGCGGTTAATAGCGGAGACCCAGTACTTC,CASSYGGRLIAETQYF
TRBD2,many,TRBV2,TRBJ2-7,TGTGCCAGCATGGGAGGGCCCTACGAGCAGTACTTC,CASMGGPYEQYF
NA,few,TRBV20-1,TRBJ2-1,TGCAGTGCTAGGGAAAGCGCCTACAATGAGCAGTTCTTC,CSARESAYNEQFF
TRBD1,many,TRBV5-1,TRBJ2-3,TGCGCCAGCAGCTCACAGGGGCCTTACACAGATACGCAGTATTTT,CASSSQGPYTDTQYF
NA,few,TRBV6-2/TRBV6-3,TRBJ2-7,TGTGCCAGCAGTGATGATACCCCGTTAGTCTTGGGGCAGGGAAGCTCCTACGAGCAGTACTTC,CASSDDTPLVLGQGSSYEQYF
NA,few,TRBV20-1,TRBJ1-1,TGCAGTGCTAGAGACCCCCCCAGGGCCACTGAAGCTTTCTTT,CSARDPPRATEAFF
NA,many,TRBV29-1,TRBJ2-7,TGCAGCGTTGAATCTACAGGGAGCTCCTACGAGCAGTACTTC,CSVESTGSSYEQYF
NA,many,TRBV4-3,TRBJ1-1,TGCGCCAGCAGCCAAGATTGGCCACAGAACACTGAAGCTTTCTTT,CASSQDWPQNTEAFF
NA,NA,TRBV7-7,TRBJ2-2,TGTGCCGGCGGTGGACCACTCGCGAACACCGGGGAGCTGTTTTTT,CAGGGPLANTGELFF
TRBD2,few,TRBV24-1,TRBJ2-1,TGTGCCACCAGTGACCAACTAGCGGGAGGGCCCGATGAGCAGTTCTTC,CATSDQLAGGPDEQFF
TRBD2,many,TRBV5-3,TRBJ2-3,TGTGCCAGCAGCTTGTCGCTAGCGGGAGGAGATACGCAGTATTTT,CASSLSLAGGDTQYF